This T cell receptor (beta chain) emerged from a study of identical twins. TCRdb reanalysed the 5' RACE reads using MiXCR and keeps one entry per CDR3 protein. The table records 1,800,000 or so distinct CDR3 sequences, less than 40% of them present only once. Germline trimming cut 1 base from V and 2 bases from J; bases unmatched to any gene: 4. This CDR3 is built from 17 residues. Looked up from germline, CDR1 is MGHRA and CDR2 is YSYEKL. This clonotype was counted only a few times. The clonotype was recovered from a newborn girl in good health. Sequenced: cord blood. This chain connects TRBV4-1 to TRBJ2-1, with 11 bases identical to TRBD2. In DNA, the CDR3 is TGCGCCAGCAGCCAAGGCATTAGCGGGAGGGCCTACAATGAGCAGTTCTTC. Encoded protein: CASSQGISGRAYNEQFF.